This is a list of T cell receptor beta chains from one sample in a study of T cells in Graves' hyperthyroidism and ophthalmopathy. TCRdb used MiXCR to reprocess the multiplex PCR reads, holding one entry per CDR3 protein. In the table there are around 350,000 distinct CDR3 sequences, over 10% of which are singletons. The sequencing input was blood. These receptors came from a woman between 18 and 29 years old with Graves' hyperthyroidism. The CDR3 runs from the conserved cysteine through the conserved F or W. Each record gives: CDR3 DNA, CDR3 protein, V gene, clone size, D gene, J gene. A D gene is named only where the DNA matches it firmly. Size is stated for part of the rows, as once, few or many counts, or as a class when the clone is expanded.

TGTGCCAGCAGTTCACTCCTCCGGGGACAGGGTGGGGAGACCCAGTACTTC,CASSSLLRGQGGETQYF,TRBV28,many,TRBD1,TRBJ2-5
TGCGCCAGCAGCTTGGAATTGACAGGGGGCGCGGAGGGCTACACCTTC,CASSLELTGGAEGYTF,TRBV5-1,-,TRBD1,TRBJ1-2
TGCGCCAGCAGCCAAGTCGACCTCCAGGCCAACGTCCTGACTTTC,CASSQVDLQANVLTF,TRBV4-1,few,-,TRBJ2-6
TGTGCCAGCTCGCCGACAAATATGAACACTGAAGCTTTCTTT,CASSPTNMNTEAFF,TRBV18,-,-,TRBJ1-1
TGTGCCAGCAGTTTCTCTCTCCGCACTGAAGCTTTCTTT,CASSFSLRTEAFF,TRBV28,-,-,TRBJ1-1
TGTGCCAGCAGTGAAGAGGGGAACACTGAAGCTTTCTTT,CASSEEGNTEAFF,TRBV6-1,many,-,TRBJ1-1
TGTGCCAGCAGCTTCGGGGCGACTGCTTTCTTT,CASSFGATAFF,TRBV13,many,-,TRBJ1-1
TGTGCCAGCTCTCCGGACAGGGAGACAGATACGCAGTATTTT,CASSPDRETDTQYF,TRBV18,many,TRBD1,TRBJ2-3
TGTGCCAGCAGCTTAGGACCGGGGGGGGTAGATACGCAGTATTTT,CASSLGPGGVDTQYF,TRBV7-2,-,TRBD2,TRBJ2-3
TGTGCCAGCAGTCTAAGCCGGGATGGCGAGCAGTACTTC,CASSLSRDGEQYF,TRBV27,few,-,TRBJ2-7
TGTGCCAGTAGTCCGGCAGGCCTCTCCTACGAGCAGTACTTC,CASSPAGLSYEQYF,TRBV19,many,-,TRBJ2-7
TGCGCCAGCAGCTACGAGGGGCCTGGAAACACCATATATTTT,CASSYEGPGNTIYF,TRBV5-1,many,-,TRBJ1-3
TGCAGTGCTGAGAGGGGGACTAGCACAGATACGCAGTATTTT,CSAERGTSTDTQYF,TRBV20-1,few,-,TRBJ2-3